This T cell receptor (beta chain) was identified in a study of PD-1 blockade in classical Hodgkin lymphoma. The germline V gene encodes CDR1 MNHEY and CDR2 SVGAGI. This CDR3 contains 12 residues. V lost 0 bases and J 8 bases, leaving 7 bases between the germline ends. With no exception, relapse followed autologous stem cell transplantation in all patients, and brentuximab vedotin exposure varied. The protocol was immunoSEQ multiplex PCR, while the TCRdb copy is restricted to in-frame clones and leaves out a portion. The sample consists of fewer than 100,000 clones, under 90% of them appearing once. The chain uses TRBV6-5 and TRBJ1-2; D gene uncertain. This receptor was obtained from a human donor with classical Hodgkin lymphoma. Sequencing used peripheral blood mononuclear cells (PBMCs), obtained at baseline. The CDR3 DNA reads TGTGCCAGCAGTTACTCCCGCGGAGGCTACACCTTC. It specifies CASSYSRGGYTF.